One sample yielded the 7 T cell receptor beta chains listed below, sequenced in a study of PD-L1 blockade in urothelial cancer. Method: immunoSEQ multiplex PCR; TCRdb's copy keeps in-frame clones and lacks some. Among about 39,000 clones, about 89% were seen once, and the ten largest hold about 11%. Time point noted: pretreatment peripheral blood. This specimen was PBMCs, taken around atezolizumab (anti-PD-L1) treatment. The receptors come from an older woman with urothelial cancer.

DNA of the CDR3: TGCGCCAGCAGCTCACAAGTGGATAATTCACCCCTCCACTTT. Translated, it gives CASSSQVDNSPLHF. The gene calls are TRBV5-1 and TRBJ1-6; D call uncertain. This CDR3 is built from 14 residues. V was trimmed by 3 bases and J by 5 bases, leaving 9 bases between them. Germline lookup yields CDR1 SGHRS and CDR2 YFSETQ.

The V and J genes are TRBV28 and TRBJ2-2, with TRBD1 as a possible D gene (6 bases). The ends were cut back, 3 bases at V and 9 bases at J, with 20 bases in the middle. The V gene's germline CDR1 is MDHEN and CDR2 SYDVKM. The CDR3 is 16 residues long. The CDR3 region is CASSFRVTGKTRELFF. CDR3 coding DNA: TGTGCCAGCAGTTTTCGGGTCACAGGGAAGACCCGGGAGCTGTTTTTT. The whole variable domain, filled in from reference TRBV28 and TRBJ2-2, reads DVKVTQSSRYLVKRTGEKVFLECVQDMDHENMFWYRQDPGLGLRLIYFSYDVKMKEKGDIPEGYSVSREKKERFSLILESASTNQTSMYLCASSFRVTGKTRELFFGEGSRLTVL.

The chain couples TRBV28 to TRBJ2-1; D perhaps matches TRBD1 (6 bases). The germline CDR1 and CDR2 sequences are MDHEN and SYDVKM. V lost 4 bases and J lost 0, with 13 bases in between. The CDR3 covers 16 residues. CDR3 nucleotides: TGTGCCAGCAGTTCCTTAGGGGGTGTCTCCTACAATGAGCAGTTCTTC. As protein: CASSSLGGVSYNEQFF.

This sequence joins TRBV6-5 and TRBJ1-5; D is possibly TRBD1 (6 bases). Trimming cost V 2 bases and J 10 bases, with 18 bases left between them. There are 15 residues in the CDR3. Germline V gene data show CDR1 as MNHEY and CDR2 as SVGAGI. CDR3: CASSYDDRHISPQHF. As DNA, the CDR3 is TGTGCCAGCAGTTACGATGACAGGCATATCAGCCCCCAGCATTTT.

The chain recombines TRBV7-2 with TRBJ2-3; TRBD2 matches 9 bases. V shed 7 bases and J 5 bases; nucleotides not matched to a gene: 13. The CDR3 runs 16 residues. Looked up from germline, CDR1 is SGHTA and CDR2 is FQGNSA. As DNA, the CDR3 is TGTGCCAGCATCCGGGAAGGCGGGAGGGCCGTAGATACGCAGTATTTT. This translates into CASIREGGRAVDTQYF.

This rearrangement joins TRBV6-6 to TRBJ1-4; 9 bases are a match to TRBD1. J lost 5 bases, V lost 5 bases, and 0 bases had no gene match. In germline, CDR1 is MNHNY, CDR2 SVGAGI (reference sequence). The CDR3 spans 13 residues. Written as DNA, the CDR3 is TGTGCCAGCAGTGGACAGGGGAATGAAAAACTGTTTTTT. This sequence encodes CASSGQGNEKLFF.

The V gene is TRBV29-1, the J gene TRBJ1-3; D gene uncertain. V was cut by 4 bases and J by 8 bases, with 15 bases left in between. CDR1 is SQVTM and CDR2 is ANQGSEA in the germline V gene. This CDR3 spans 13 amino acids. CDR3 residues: CSVVAGNGYTIYF. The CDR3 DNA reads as TGCAGCGTTGTCGCCGGGAACGGCTACACCATATATTTT. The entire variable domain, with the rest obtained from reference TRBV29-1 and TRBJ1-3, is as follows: SAVISQKPSRDICQRGTSLTIQCQVDSQVTMMFWYRQQPGQSLTLIATANQGSEATYESGFVIDKFPISRPNLTFSTLTVSNMSPEDSSIYLCSVVAGNGYTIYFGEGSWLTVV.